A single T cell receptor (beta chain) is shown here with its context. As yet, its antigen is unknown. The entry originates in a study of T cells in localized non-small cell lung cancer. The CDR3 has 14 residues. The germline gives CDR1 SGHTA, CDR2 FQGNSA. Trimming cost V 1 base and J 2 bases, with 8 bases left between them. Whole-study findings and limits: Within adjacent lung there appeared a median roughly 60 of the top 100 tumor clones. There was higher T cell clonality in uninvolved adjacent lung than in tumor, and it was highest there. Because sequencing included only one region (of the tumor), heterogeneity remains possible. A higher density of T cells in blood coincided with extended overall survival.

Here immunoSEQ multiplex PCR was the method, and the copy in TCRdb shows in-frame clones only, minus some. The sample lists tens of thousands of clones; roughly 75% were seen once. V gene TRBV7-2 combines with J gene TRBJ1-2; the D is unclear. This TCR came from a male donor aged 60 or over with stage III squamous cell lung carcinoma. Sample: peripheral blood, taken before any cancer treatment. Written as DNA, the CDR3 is TGTGCCAGCAGCTTAGTGGCCGAGAACTATGGCTACACCTTC. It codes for CASSLVAENYGYTF. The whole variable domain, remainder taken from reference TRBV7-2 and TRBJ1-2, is GAGVSQSPSNKVTEKGKDVELRCDPISGHTALYWYRQSLGQGLEFLIYFQGNSAPDKSGLPSDRFSAERTGGSVSTLTIQRTQQEDSAVYLCASSLVAENYGYTFGSGTRLTVV.